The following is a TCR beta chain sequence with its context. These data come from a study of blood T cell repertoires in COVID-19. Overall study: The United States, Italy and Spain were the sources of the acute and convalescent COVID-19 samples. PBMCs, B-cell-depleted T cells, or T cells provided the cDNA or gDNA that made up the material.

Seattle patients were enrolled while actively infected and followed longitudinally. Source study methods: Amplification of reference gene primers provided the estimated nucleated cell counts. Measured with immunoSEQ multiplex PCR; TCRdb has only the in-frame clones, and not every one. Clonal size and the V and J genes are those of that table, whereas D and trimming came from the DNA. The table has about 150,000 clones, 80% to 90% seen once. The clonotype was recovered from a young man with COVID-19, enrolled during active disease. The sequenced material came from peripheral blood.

The CDR3 DNA sequence: TGTGCCAGCAGCTTGTTCGTTCTGGACAGGGTTCTATCTGGGGCCAACGTCCTGACTTTC. Encoded protein: CASSLFVLDRVLSGANVLTF. This chain joins TRBV5-5 and TRBJ2-6, with TRBD1 matching over 8 bases. The CDR3 loop spans 20 amino acids. CDR1 and CDR2 (germline): SGHKS, YYEKEE (reference sequence). The J segment lost 1 base and the V segment lost 1 base, leaving 13 bases of the junction unmatched.